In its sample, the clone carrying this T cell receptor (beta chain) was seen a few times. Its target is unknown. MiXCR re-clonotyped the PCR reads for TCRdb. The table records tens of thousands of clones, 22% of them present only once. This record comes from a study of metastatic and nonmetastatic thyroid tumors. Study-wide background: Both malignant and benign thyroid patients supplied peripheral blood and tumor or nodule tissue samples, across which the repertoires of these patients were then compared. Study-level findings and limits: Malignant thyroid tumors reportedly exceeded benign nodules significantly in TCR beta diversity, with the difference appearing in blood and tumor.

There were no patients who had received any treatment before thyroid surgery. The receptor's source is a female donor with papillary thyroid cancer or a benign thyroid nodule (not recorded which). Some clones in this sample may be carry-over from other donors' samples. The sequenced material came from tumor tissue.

As DNA, the CDR3 is TGTGCCAGCACCGTGACTAGCGGCAGCACAGATACGCAGTATTTT. Translating gives CASTVTSGSTDTQYF. V is TRBV6-1 and J is TRBJ2-3; 9 bases line up with TRBD2. There are 15 residues in the CDR3. The V gene's germline CDR1 is MNHNS and CDR2 SASEGT. The V segment lost 7 bases and the J segment 0 bases; nucleotides outside the gene matches: 5.